This T cell receptor beta chain was identified in a study of blood T cell repertoires in COVID-19. Clones were read by immunoSEQ multiplex PCR, and TCRdb kept only the in-frame ones, dropping some. The profile shows under 400,000 clones, 70% to 90% of them singletons. CDR1 is SGHRS, CDR2 YFSETQ, per germline. This CDR3 is built from 16 residues. J gave up 1 base and V 4 bases, and 9 bases lay outside the gene matches. Participants came from about 23 US areas, aged roughly 18 to 95 years. Which cohort a participant joined came from the clinical history participants gave. Sequencing was carried out using PBMCs or T cells enriched from blood (not recorded which). This chain links TRBV5-1 with TRBJ2-3; 7 bases map to TRBD2. The receptor's source is a woman between 40 and 55 years old with acute COVID-19. The CDR3 spells CASSHQPSGGTDTQYF. For the CDR3, the DNA is TGCGCCAGCAGCCATCAACCTAGCGGAGGCACAGATACGCAGTATTTT.